This TCR beta chain was recovered during a study of cytomegalovirus exposure and HLA in healthy donors (dated by TCRdb to 2015 to 2018). The study in broad terms: An earlier analysis of roughly 570 of the donors reported 276 Gb of sequence data and 95 million to 140 million unique TCR beta sequences obtained from some 200 million T cells. The study aimed to test whether cataloging public T cell receptors could reveal signatures of past pathogen exposure. An early release that covered about 600 HLA-typed donors contained around 300 gigabases of sequencing data and about 93 million unique TCR sequences. In an earlier analysis of more than 550 of the donors, high-throughput TCR beta sequencing was used to judge whether each TCR beta V gene segment behaved as functional or pseudogenic. All discovery cohort repertoires had been generated on a single sequencing platform. Along with the approximately 620-subject first cohort, a separate validation cohort of over a hundred different subjects was used. In the later analysis, no new phenotypic data were used to find candidate immune exposures; instead, reliance was placed on TCR beta sequences and their occurrence across donors. To predict cytomegalovirus infection status, the study brought together high-throughput TCR immunosequencing, statistical association of individual TCRs with disease status, and machine learning. A later analysis re-examined previously published TCR beta repertoires from 600 to 700 donors and added high-resolution HLA genotyping to investigate patterns of TCR occurrence. Typing coverage varied by locus: about 620-630 donors for A, B, C, DRB1 and DQB1; roughly 500 for DQA1; some 610 for DPA1; more than 450 for DPB1. The T cell repertoires of under 750 subjects were profiled by immunosequencing and related to cytomegalovirus serostatus. A later genetic analysis took genome-wide SNP genotypes for about three fifths of the roughly 700 donors and used that subset as a discovery cohort. The genetic ancestry cluster associated with self-reported Caucasian donors included about four fifths of the roughly 400 genotyped donors. HLA typing covered class I and class II loci at four-digit resolution. About five DR-DQ haplotypes were treated as single units for association and clustering because of strong linkage in the cohort. On average, approximately 250,000 unique TCR beta nucleotide sequences were sequenced per donor among about 400 genotyped donors of the cohort, with approximately 18% of those sequences being non-productive. Donor age, sex, ethnicity and CMV serostatus were compiled together with the repertoire data.

V is reduced by 6 bases and J by 0 bases, leaving a spacing of 12 bases between them. From its cysteine to its phenylalanine, the CDR3 spans 15 amino acids. The sequence is cut down to CDR3 DNA, 45 bases in frame from base 1. CDR1 and CDR2, per the germline V gene (reference sequence), are LNHDA and SQIVND. In regard to this clone: The target of this receptor is not known. Per-base quality was not reported, and no clone a single base away is much larger than it.

In total, 600 or so healthy bone marrow donors made up the cohort. At the time of sampling, every cohort member was nominally healthy, though immune exposures that went unrecorded were likely present. The donor tested CMV seronegative and was one of the 352 seronegative cohort members. Each donor provided a peripheral blood sample, and peripheral blood mononuclear cells were used for TCR beta sequencing. Genomic DNA was extracted from the blood cell samples with the Qiagen DNeasy Blood Extraction Kit. The receptor library was made with the immunoSEQ multiplex PCR assay. The multiplex PCR relied on a mix of 60 forward primers for TCR Vbeta segments and 13 reverse primers for TCR Jbeta segments. The CDR3 region of rearranged TCR beta genes was amplified from genomic DNA by a multiplex PCR assay. Amplified TCR beta libraries were sequenced as 87-base-pair reads on the Illumina HiSeq System. Under the source paper's analysis protocol: In a later analysis, tens of millions of unique TCR beta chains were counted across the approximately 620 repertoires, and roughly 10 million of these chains were shared by at least two donors. To remove PCR and sequencing errors, raw reads were error-corrected and collapsed into unique sequences using a nearest-neighbor algorithm that merged closely related sequences. To assign V, D and J gene segments, CDR3 sequences were aligned to IMGT reference sequences. Each retained sequence needed at least a six-nucleotide match to both a V gene segment and a J gene segment. Rearrangements were classified as productive when the CDR3 lacked stop codons and remained in frame with V and J, and all other rearrangements were classified as non-productive. Following IMGT convention, CDR3 was defined as the stretch from the second conserved V-encoded cysteine up to the conserved J-encoded phenylalanine. The earlier analysis of about 500 of the donors excluded sequences that lacked an unambiguous match to a single V gene segment. An earlier analysis of fewer than 750 of the donors classified V segments as functional when productive rearrangements were above 56.7% and as segregating when the standard deviation between donors was above 5%. A statistical classification framework was built for diagnosing cytomegalovirus status from the catalog of TCR beta chain sequences. A later analysis assigned V and J genes by comparing TCR nucleotide sequences with IMGT/GENE-DB human TR gene sequences. A later analysis assigned CDR3 sequences and most-parsimonious VDJ recombination scenarios with the TCRdist pipeline. In a later analysis, every TCR beta chain was defined by the combination of its CDR3 amino acid sequence and its V-gene family, and reads without a unique V-gene family were dropped. In a later analysis, 450 to 600 highly shared, low-generation-probability nucleotide sequences were removed to address suspected cross-contamination and a sequencing artifact. A later analysis calculated a clonal expansion index for each public chain from normalized within-repertoire ranks of inferred template counts. Generation probabilities in a later analysis came from a VDJ recombination model fitted to out-of-frame rearrangements, and those results were checked against IGoR. Hypergeometric tests were used in a later analysis to score TCR-TCR, TCR-HLA and TCR-CMV co-occurrence, with a repertoire-size bias correction applied to the TCR pairs. To estimate false discovery rates, a later analysis permuted the HLA or CMV assignments 20 times. A later analysis grouped co-occurring TCRs with DBSCAN, adding TCRdist sequence similarity when clustering within HLA-allele-positive subsets. Repertoires with fewer than 30,000 or more than 120,000 public chains were left out of co-occurrence clustering, as were four to six repertoires with anomalous nucleotide sharing. TCRdb limited this immuneACCESS table to in-frame rearrangements with V and J called. A share of clones is missing; checked studies link under half to unresolved V genes, and the rest is unexplained. Clone size and V and J calls were adopted from that table, with D and trimming inferred from the DNA. Here the sample has some 180,000 clones; approximately 86% occur a single time. The ten biggest clones cover about 1.1% of the sample.

The investigation overall reported the following: In a later analysis, the rate of TCR association differed among HLA loci, with DRB1 alleles having the most associated TCRs and HLA-C alleles having the fewest. Assigning TCR associations to individual alleles was difficult when HLA alleles, especially DR and DQ, strongly co-occurred. The cohort was sequenced for TCR beta chains only, and without alpha or paired-chain data the features that could be detected were limited. Most CMV-associated TCR beta chains appeared to be HLA-restricted in a later analysis, and the HLA associations seemed to be driven largely by CMV exposure. Correlated functional status among segregating V segments might reflect linkage disequilibrium, but an unknown experimental factor could not be ruled out. Because HLA typing was unavailable for some donors at each locus, only the typed subset was used in association tests. Approximately 18 rarely observed V segments, including chromosome 9 orphons, were excluded from the earlier analysis of a few hundred of the donors because counts were too low. According to the authors, the approach could potentially be generalized to other disease states and immunological phenotypes. While some public TCRs were present in many individuals, most TCR sequences turned up only very rarely across donors. Presence/absence analyses assumed roughly uniform sequencing depth across donors, an assumption that may not hold. Broadly in line with IMGT annotations, most TCR beta V segments showed up in productive rearrangements about 87% or about 30% of the time in an earlier analysis of 450 to 750 of the donors. The sequencing pipeline was judged likely to have produced a cluster of highly shared sequence variants as a technical artifact. In a later genetic analysis, fewer N-insertions in productive TCRs were reported among donors in an Asian-associated ancestry cluster than the roughly 670-donor mean. The study gave a list of 150 to 200 TCR beta chains associated with cytomegalovirus. V-gene and J-gene trimming of TCR beta chains was associated with a missense DCLRE1C variant in a later genetic analysis, and the association was replicated in an independent cohort. In a later analysis, 15,000 to 20,000 TCR beta sequences were associated with specific HLA alleles at a false discovery rate of 0.05. Some IMGT-functional V segments, including TRBV6-2 and TRBV6-3, could not be distinguished by the 87-base-pair reads and were therefore excluded. In a later analysis, several top co-occurrence clusters were reported to appear linked to parvovirus B19, influenza, CMV and Epstein-Barr virus. The only immune exposure information available for the cohort was CMV serostatus. A further reported finding was that TCR beta sequences accurately predicted the HLA-A and HLA-B alleles for most subjects in the first cohort. In vitro tests confirmed that a few of the cytomegalovirus-associated TCR beta chains recognize cytomegalovirus antigens. In a later analysis, HLA-associated TCR beta chains were found to be more clonally expanded and to have lower generation probabilities than equally common non-associated chains. Cytomegalovirus status was reported to be diagnosed by the classifier with high specificity and sensitivity in both the original and validation cohorts.

This sequence was found in a boy between 2 and 15 years old in good health and CMV-seronegative. The V gene is TRBV19 and the J gene is TRBJ1-5; matching of 5 bases hints at TRBD1 as the D gene. Input material: PBMCs. The DNA sequence is as follows: TGTGCCAGTAGAGGGGCTCCTTATAGCAATCAGCCCCAGCATTTT. It codes for CASRGAPYSNQPQHF.